The source of this TCR beta chain is a study of T-cell reconstitution after alpha-beta-depleted transplantation in children. Overall study results and limits: There were some patients whose high TCRbeta diversity at day 60 came from surviving recipient T cells and thymic progenitors. At one year after transplant, newly produced T cells mostly accounted for T-cell counts and diversity.

A TCRbeta library incorporating unique molecular identifiers was prepared. One entry per CDR3 protein, called by TCRdb with MiXCR from the PCR reads. The sample shows 200,000 to 300,000 distinct CDR3 sequences, under 30% of them seen only once. In its sample, this clonotype was seen once. Antigen: not known. This sequence may be a read error, since a much larger clone differs from it by one base. The CDR3 does not end in the conserved phenylalanine or tryptophan, so this is likely a read error. V was trimmed by 3 bases and J by 3 bases, leaving 8 bases between them. The CDR3 has 13 residues. CDR1 is LNHNV and CDR2 is YYDKDF in the germline V gene (reference sequence).

The input for sequencing was PBMCs, taken before TCRalphabeta/CD19-depleted stem cell transplant. The sequence derives from a girl aged 2-15 years with Fanconi anemia, due to receive a stem cell transplant. The V call is TRBV15, the J call TRBJ1-1; possible D gene TRBD1, 5 bases. The DNA for the CDR3 is TGTGCCACCAGCAGGGGAGGGGACACTGAAGCTTTCCTT. This translates into CATSRGGDTEAFL.